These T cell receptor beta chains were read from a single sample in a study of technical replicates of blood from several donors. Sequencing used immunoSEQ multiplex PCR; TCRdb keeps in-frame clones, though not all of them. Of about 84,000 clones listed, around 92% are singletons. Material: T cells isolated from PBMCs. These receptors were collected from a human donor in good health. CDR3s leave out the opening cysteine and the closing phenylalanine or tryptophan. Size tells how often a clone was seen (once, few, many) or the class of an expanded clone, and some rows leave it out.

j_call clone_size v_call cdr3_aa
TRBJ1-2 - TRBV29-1 SVGWFGGYGYT
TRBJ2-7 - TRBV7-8 ASTPPVAGSSYEQY
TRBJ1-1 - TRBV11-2 ASRPPRYTGTEAF
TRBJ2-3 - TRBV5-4 ASSSGTPPQY
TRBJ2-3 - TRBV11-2 ASSPRGQGVSSTDTQY
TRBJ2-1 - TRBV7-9 ASNAGLAGNNEQF
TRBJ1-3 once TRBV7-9 ASSLVWAKYSGNTIY
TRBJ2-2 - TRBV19 ASTYRDWVNTGELF
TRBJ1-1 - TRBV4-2 ASSQDGVRGANTEAF
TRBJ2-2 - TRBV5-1 ASSPPGGGELF
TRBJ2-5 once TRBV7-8 ASRPRTGDETQY
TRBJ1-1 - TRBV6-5 ASSYSRQLNTEAF
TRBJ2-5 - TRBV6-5 ASSYPFGETQY
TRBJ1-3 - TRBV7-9 ASSARRTDSGNTIY
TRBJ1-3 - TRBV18 ASSQQVSGNTIY
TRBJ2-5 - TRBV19 ASSIGGAGETQY
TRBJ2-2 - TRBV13 ASSLLTLPPFANTGELF
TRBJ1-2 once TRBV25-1 ASSEGNGGGRGYT
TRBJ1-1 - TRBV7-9 ASSYIGRGSNTEAF
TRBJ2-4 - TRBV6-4 ASTTAGTGAWTKNIQY
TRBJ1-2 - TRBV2 ASSLPTGVVANYGYT
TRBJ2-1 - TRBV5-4 ASSTPTSGRASNEQF
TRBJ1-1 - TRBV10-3 AISEPGTGNTEAF
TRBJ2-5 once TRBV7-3 ASSAGGLKTQY
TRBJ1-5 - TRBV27 ASSLYGTAGQPQH
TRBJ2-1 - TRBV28 ASRGLAGELGHNEQF
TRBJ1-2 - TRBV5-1 ASRKDNLANYGYT
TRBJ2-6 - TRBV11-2 ASSLDRAHSGANVLT
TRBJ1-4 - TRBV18 ASSPRKEEKLF
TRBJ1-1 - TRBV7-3 ASSPSWGLEAF
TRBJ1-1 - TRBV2 ASSEARGTEAF
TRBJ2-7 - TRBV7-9 ASSPGYEQY
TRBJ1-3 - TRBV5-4 ASSLGQGPGNTIY